These 21 T cell receptor beta chains were sequenced from one sample in a study of blood T cell repertoires in COVID-19. Produced via immunoSEQ multiplex PCR; TCRdb's table is partial and in-frame only. The table shows some 350,000 clones, with about four fifths occurring only once. The sample comprised peripheral blood. The receptor source for this set is a man under 40 with active or convalescent COVID-19.

The CDR3: CASSTGGYEQYF. In nucleotides, the CDR3 is TGTGCCAGTAGTACCGGGGGCTACGAGCAGTACTTC. The chain combines TRBV19 with TRBJ2-7, with TRBD2 as a possible D gene (6 bases). Germline V CDR1 and CDR2: LNHDA, SQIVND (reference sequence). V gave up 4 bases and J gave up 3 bases, with 7 bases separating them. The CDR3 spans 12 residues.

The chain recombines TRBV28 with TRBJ1-2; 8 bases map to TRBD1. CDR1 MDHEN and CDR2 SYDVKM come from the germline V gene. The CDR3 runs 14 residues. The ends lost 6 bases at V and 5 bases at J; junction bases unmatched: 8. The chain's CDR3 is CASSWDRISYGYTF. The CDR3 DNA is TGTGCCAGCAGCTGGGACAGGATATCGTATGGCTACACCTTC.

The chain couples TRBV10-2 to TRBJ1-1; TRBD1 matches 7 bases. Trimming removed 6 bases from V and 5 bases from J; junction bases left unmatched: 9. The CDR3 has 14 amino acids. CDR1 is WSHSY and CDR2 is SAAADI in the germline V gene. CDR3: CASRPPRGRTEAFF. The CDR3 DNA sequence: TGCGCCAGCAGACCCCCCAGGGGGAGGACTGAAGCTTTCTTT.

This chain connects TRBV29-1 to TRBJ1-3; perhaps TRBD1 as D (6 bases). Trimming cost V 1 base and J 3 bases, with 16 bases left between them. The CDR3 contains 16 residues. Germline CDR1 SQVTM, CDR2 ANQGSEA. Here the CDR3 DNA reads TGCAGCGTTGAAGGATTTGCAGGGGTAAATGGAAACACCATATATTTT. Protein sequence: CSVEGFAGVNGNTIYF.

Concerning this clone itself: Other DNA sequences in this specimen translate into the identical CDR3. V and J are TRBV10-3 and TRBJ2-2; the match to TRBD2 covers 11 bases. Trimming at V came to 8 bases and at J to 5 bases, leaving 4 bases not matched to a gene. Germline CDR1 and CDR2: ENHRY and SYGVKD. This CDR3 is 14 amino acids long. The CDR3 here is CAIRGLADTGELFF. The CDR3, as DNA: TGTGCCATCCGGGGACTAGCGGATACCGGGGAGCTGTTTTTT.

In its sample, this clone was seen once. V usage is TRBV5-4 and J usage is TRBJ2-3, with a possible D match to TRBD1 (5 bases). The length of the CDR3 is 13 residues. Germline assignment: CDR1 SGHNT and CDR2 YYREEE (reference sequence). The V end was cut by 3 bases, the J end by 2 bases, with 7 bases between. CDR3 residues: CASSSGHTDTQYF. Written as DNA, the CDR3 is TGTGCCAGCAGCTCCGGACACACAGATACGCAGTATTTT.

The rearrangement joins TRBV4-3 to TRBJ2-7; 8 nucleotides line up with TRBD2. V gave up 0 bases and J gave up 5 bases; unmatched junction bases: 9. The CDR3 sequence is 16 residues long. Germline loops: CDR1 LGHNA, CDR2 YSLEER. Written as DNA, the CDR3 is TGCGCCAGCAGCCAAGATAGGGCGGGAGGTCCCCACGAGCAGTACTTC. Translation gives CASSQDRAGGPHEQYF.

The rearrangement joins TRBV19 to TRBJ1-5, with 7 nucleotides matching TRBD1. The germline CDR1 and CDR2 sequences are LNHDA and SQIVND (reference sequence). The V and J ends lost 7 bases and 0 bases, in that order; junction bases with no gene match: 12. The CDR3 runs to 17 residues. CDR3 DNA sequence: TGTGCCAGTACCACCACAGGGGAGGCTTATAGCAATCAGCCCCAGCATTTT. Translation gives CASTTTGEAYSNQPQHF.

The chain uses TRBV5-1 and TRBJ1-1; TRBD1 matches 9 bases. The trim removed 5 bases at V and 0 bases at J, leaving 11 bases unmatched. The germline V gene has CDR1 SGHRS and CDR2 YFSETQ. CDR3 size: 17 residues. CDR3 coding DNA: TGCGCCAGCAGGACGGGACAGGGCCTTACTTTGAACACTGAAGCTTTCTTT. It specifies CASRTGQGLTLNTEAFF.

The gene calls are TRBV3-1 (or the pseudogene TRBV3-2) and TRBJ2-4; the D is unclear. The germline gives CDR1 LGHDT, CDR2 YNNKEL (reference sequence). The CDR3 runs to 13 residues. The CDR3 DNA reads TGTTCTCGACACCCAAGGGCCAAAAACATTCAGTACTTC. Translated, it gives CSRHPRAKNIQYF.

The chain employs TRBV24-1 and TRBJ1-2, with 10 bases identical to TRBD1. Trimming cost V 4 bases and J 4 bases; bases outside gene matches: 5. From germline, CDR1 is KGHDR and CDR2 SFDVKD. The CDR3 runs 15 residues. The chain's CDR3 is CATSDRDRGLYGYTF. The CDR3 DNA sequence: TGTGCCACCAGTGACCGGGACAGGGGCCTCTATGGCTACACCTTC.

The chain links TRBV4-3 to TRBJ2-1; D unclear. The CDR3 length is 14 residues. Germline V gene data show CDR1 as LGHNA and CDR2 as YSLEER. Trimming pared 4 bases from V and 6 bases from J, leaving 13 bases between. CDR3 DNA sequence: TGCGCCAGCAGCCTTCTAAGCCGTCGCAATGAGCAGTTCTTC. It encodes CASSLLSRRNEQFF.

This sequence joins TRBV7-9 and TRBJ1-5; the D is unclear. The germline CDR1 and CDR2 sequences are SEHNR and FQNEAQ (reference sequence). With 4 bases removed from V and 3 bases from J, the gap between germline ends came to 10 bases. The CDR3 sequence is 14 residues long. The DNA of the CDR3 is TGTGCCAGCAGCTCGTCGGGGTTCAATCAGCCCCAGCATTTT. It translates to CASSSSGFNQPQHF.

The chain has TRBV5-4 and TRBJ2-1; 9 bases agree with TRBD2. CDR3 length equals 16 residues. V lost 3 bases to trimming and J lost 7 bases; unmatched junction nucleotides: 11. Per germline, CDR1 SGHNT and CDR2 YYREEE (reference sequence). The CDR3 is CASSWGRAGGRNEQFF. The CDR3 DNA follows: TGTGCCAGCAGCTGGGGGCGAGCGGGAGGTCGAAATGAGCAGTTCTTC.

The rearrangement links TRBV30 to TRBJ1-5; a weak D match, TRBD1 (5 bases). The CDR3 sequence is 14 residues long. Germline V CDR1 and CDR2: GTSNPN, SVGIG (reference sequence). Trimming pared 3 bases from V and 3 bases from J, leaving 12 bases between. The CDR3 region is CAWRAGMSNQPQHF. CDR3 bases: TGTGCCTGGAGGGCAGGGATGTCCAATCAGCCCCAGCATTTT. Using reference TRBV30 and TRBJ1-5 for the parts outside the CDR3, the full variable domain is SQTIHQWPATLVQPVGSPLSLECTVEGTSNPNLYWYRQAAGRGLQLLFYSVGIGQISSEVPQNLSASRPQDRQFILSSKKLLLSDSGFYLCAWRAGMSNQPQHFGDGTRLSIL.

The V gene is TRBV7-9, the J gene TRBJ1-6, with a possible D match to TRBD1 (5 bases). Deletions cut 3 bases from V and 4 bases from J, with 10 bases between. CDR3 length equals 15 residues. Germline V CDR1 and CDR2: SEHNR, FQNEAQ (reference sequence). CDR3 bases: TGTGCCAGCAGCTTGGTCGACAGTTATAATTCACCCCTCCACTTT. It codes for CASSLVDSYNSPLHF.

The chain employs TRBV7-2 and TRBJ2-7, with D possibly being TRBD1 (6 bases). Germline V CDR1 and CDR2: SGHTA, FQGNSA. The CDR3 is 12 amino acids. The ends were cut back, 5 bases at V and 12 bases at J, with 17 bases in the middle. CDR3 amino acids: CASSPSDRGLYF. CDR3 coding DNA: TGTGCCAGCAGCCCGTCGGACAGAGGTCTGTACTTC.

V usage is TRBV19 and J usage is TRBJ1-3, with 7 bases lining up with TRBD1. Per the germline V gene, CDR1 is LNHDA and CDR2 is SQIVND (reference sequence). The CDR3 spans 16 residues. The ends lost 9 bases at V and 0 bases at J; junction bases unmatched: 11. The CDR3 here is CASRTGTLISGNTIYF. The CDR3 nucleotides are TGTGCCAGCCGGACAGGAACCCTGATCTCTGGAAACACCATATATTTT.

In its sample, this clone was seen a few times. J is TRBJ1-1 and V is TRBV11-2; D is uncertain. The length of the CDR3 is 14 residues. Per germline, CDR1 SGHAT and CDR2 FQNNGV. V gave up 4 bases and J gave up 6 bases, with 15 bases separating them. The CDR3: CASSSPGRPSEAFF. The CDR3 region has the DNA TGTGCCAGCAGCTCCCCTGGGAGGCCGTCTGAAGCTTTCTTT.

This chain's CDR3 is CASSQETRERTGELFF. CDR3 DNA: TGTGCCAGCAGCCAAGAGACGAGGGAACGCACCGGGGAGCTGTTTTTT. The chain recombines TRBV4-2 with TRBJ2-2; D might be TRBD2 (5 bases). The V gene lost 0 bases and the J gene lost 4 bases, with 12 bases spanning the gap. CDR1 and CDR2 from the germline V gene are LGHNA and YNFKEQ. This CDR3 has 16 residues.

The chain carries TRBV29-1 and TRBJ1-5; the D is unclear. The CDR3 loop spans 16 amino acids. Germline V gene sequence: CDR1 SQVTM, CDR2 ANQGSEA. Trimming stripped 1 base from V and 3 bases from J, with 16 bases between. The CDR3 nucleotides read TGCAGCGTTGAAGTGCGCGGAGACGTCAACAATCAGCCCCAGCATTTT. The encoded protein is CSVEVRGDVNNQPQHF.